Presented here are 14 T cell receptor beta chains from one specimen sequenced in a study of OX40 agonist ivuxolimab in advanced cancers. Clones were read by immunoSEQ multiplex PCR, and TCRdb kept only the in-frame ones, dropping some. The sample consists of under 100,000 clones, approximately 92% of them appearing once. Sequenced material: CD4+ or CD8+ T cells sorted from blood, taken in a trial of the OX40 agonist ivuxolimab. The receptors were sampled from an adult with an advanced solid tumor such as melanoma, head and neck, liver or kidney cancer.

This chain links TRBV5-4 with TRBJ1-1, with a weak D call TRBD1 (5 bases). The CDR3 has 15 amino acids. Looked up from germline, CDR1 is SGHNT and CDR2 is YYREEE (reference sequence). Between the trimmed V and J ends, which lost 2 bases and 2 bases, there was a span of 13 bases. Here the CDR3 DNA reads TGTGCCAGCAGCTTACAAGGGGTCGGTAACACTGAAGCTTTCTTT. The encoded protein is CASSLQGVGNTEAFF.

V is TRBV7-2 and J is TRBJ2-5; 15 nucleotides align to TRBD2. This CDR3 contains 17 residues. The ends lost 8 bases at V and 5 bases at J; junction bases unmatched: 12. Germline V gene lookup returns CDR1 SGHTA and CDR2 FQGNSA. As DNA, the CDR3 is TGTGCCAGCTCCCAAAAGGGACTAGCGGGAGGTGGGGAGACCCAGTACTTC. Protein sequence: CASSQKGLAGGGETQYF. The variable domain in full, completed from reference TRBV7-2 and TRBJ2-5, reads GAGVSQSPSNKVTEKGKDVELRCDPISGHTALYWYRQSLGQGLEFLIYFQGNSAPDKSGLPSDRFSAERTGGSVSTLTIQRTQQEDSAVYLCASSQKGLAGGGETQYFGPGTRLLVL.

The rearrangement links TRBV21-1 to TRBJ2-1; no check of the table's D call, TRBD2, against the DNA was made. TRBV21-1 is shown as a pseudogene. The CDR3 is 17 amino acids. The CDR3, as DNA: TGTGCCAGCAGCAAAAGGCTAGCGGGGGCCCTCGTGGGTGAGCAGTTCTTC. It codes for CASSKRLAGALVGEQFF.

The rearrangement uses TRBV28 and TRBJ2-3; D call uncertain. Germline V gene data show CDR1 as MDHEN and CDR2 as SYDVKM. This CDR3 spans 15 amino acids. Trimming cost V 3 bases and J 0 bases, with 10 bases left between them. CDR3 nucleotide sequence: TGTGCCAGCAGTTTTCGAAGTCCTAGCACAGATACGCAGTATTTT. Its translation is CASSFRSPSTDTQYF.

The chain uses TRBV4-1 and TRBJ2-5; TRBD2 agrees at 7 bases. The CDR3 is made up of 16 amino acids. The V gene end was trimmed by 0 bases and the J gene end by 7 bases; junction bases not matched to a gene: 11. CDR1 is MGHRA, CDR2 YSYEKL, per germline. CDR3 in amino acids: CASSQEASSGGRTQYF. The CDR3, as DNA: TGCGCCAGCAGCCAAGAAGCGTCTAGCGGCGGGAGGACCCAGTACTTC.

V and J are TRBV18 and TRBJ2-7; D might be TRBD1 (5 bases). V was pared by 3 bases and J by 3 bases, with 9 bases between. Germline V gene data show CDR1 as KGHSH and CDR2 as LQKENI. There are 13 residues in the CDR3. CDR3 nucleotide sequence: TGTGCCAGCTCACCGGCAGGGCGCTACGAGCAGTACTTC. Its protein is CASSPAGRYEQYF.

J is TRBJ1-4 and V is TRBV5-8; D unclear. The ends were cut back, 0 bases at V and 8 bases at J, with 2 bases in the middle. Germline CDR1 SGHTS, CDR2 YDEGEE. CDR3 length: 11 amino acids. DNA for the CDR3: TGTGCCAGCAGCTTGGGCGAAAAACTGTTTTTT. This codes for CASSLGEKLFF. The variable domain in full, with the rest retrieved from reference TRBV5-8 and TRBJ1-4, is EAGVTQSPTHLIKTRGQQATLRCSPISGHTSVYWYQQALGLGLQFLLWYDEGEERNRGNFPPRFSGRQFPNYSSELNVNALELEDSALYLCASSLGEKLFFGSGTQLSVL.

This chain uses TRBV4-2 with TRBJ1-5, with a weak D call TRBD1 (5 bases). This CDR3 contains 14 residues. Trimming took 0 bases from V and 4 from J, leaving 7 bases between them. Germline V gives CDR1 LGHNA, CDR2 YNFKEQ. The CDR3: CASSQDAGNQPQHF. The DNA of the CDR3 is TGTGCCAGCAGCCAAGATGCAGGGAATCAGCCCCAGCATTTT.

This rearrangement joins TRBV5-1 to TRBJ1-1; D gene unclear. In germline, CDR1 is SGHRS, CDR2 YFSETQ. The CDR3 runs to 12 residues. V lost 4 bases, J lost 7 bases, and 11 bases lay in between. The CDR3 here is CASSNGVREAFF. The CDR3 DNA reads TGCGCCAGCAGCAACGGGGTTCGTGAAGCTTTCTTT.

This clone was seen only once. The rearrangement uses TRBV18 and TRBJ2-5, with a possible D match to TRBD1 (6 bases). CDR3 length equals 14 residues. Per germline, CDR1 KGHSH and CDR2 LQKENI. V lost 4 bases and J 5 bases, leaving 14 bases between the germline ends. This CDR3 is CASSLGQRRETQYF. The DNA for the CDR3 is TGTGCCAGCTCACTCGGACAGAGGCGTGAGACCCAGTACTTC.

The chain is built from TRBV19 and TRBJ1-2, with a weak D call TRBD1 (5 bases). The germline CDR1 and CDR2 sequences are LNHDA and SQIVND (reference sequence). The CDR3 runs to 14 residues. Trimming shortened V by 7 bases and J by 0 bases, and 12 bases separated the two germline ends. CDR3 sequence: CASTRGDPNYGYTF. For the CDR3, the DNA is TGTGCCAGTACGCGGGGCGACCCTAACTATGGCTACACCTTC.

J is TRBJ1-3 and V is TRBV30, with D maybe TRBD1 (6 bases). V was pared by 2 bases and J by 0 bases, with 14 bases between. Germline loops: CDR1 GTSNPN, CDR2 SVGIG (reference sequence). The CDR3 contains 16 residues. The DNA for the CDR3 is TGTGCCTGGAGTTGGTGGAGGGGACACTCTGGAAACACCATATATTTT. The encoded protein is CAWSWWRGHSGNTIYF.

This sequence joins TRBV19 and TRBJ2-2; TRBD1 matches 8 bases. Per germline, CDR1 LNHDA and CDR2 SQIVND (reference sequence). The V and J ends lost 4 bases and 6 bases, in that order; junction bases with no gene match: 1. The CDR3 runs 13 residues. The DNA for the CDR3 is TGTGCCAGTAGTAGACAGGGGTCCGGGGAGCTGTTTTTT. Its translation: CASSRQGSGELFF. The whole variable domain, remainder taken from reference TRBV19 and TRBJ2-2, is DGGITQSPKYLFRKEGQNVTLSCEQNLNHDAMYWYRQDPGQGLRLIYYSQIVNDFQKGDIAEGYSVSREKKESFPLTVTSAQKNPTAFYLCASSRQGSGELFFGEGSRLTVL.

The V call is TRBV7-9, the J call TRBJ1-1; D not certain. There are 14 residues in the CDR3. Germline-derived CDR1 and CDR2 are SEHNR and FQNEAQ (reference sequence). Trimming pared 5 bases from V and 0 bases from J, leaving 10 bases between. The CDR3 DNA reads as TGTGCCAGCAGCCCATCATTCATGAACACTGAAGCTTTCTTT. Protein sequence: CASSPSFMNTEAFF. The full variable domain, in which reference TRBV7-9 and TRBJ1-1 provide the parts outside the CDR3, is DTGVSQNPRHKITKRGQNVTFRCDPISEHNRLYWYRQTLGQGPEFLTYFQNEAQLEKSRLLSDRFSAERPKGSFSTLEIQRTEQGDSAMYLCASSPSFMNTEAFFGQGTRLTVV.